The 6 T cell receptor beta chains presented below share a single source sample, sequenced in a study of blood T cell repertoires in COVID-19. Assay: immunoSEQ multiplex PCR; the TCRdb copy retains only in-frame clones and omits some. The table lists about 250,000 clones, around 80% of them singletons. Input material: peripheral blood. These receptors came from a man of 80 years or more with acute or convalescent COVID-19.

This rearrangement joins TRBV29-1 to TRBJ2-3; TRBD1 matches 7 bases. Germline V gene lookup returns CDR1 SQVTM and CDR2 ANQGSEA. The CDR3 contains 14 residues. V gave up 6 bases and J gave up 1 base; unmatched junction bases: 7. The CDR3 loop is CSVVRDRGTDTQYF. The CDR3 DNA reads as TGCAGCGTAGTAAGGGACAGAGGCACAGATACGCAGTATTTT.

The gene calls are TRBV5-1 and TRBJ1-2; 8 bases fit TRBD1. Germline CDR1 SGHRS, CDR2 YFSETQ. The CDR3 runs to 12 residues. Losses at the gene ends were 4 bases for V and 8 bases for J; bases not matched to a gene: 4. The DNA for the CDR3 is TGCGCCAGCAGCCGGACAGGGAGCGGCTACACCTTC. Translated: CASSRTGSGYTF.

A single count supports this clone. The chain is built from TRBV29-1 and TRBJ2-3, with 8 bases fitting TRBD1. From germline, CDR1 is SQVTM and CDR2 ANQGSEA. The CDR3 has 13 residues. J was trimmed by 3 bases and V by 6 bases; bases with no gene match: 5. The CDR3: CSVKDRATDTQYF. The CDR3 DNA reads TGCAGCGTAAAGGACAGGGCGACAGATACGCAGTATTTT.

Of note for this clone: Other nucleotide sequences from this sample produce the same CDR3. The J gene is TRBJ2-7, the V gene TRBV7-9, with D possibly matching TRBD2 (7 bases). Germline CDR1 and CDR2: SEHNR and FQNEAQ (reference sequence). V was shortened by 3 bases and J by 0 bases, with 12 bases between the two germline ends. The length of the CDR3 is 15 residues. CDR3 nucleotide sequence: TGTGCCAGCAGCTTGGGGGGGGCCCTCTCCTACGAGCAGTACTTC. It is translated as CASSLGGALSYEQYF. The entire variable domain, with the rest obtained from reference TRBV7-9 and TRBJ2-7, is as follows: DTGVSQNPRHKITKRGQNVTFRCDPISEHNRLYWYRQTLGQGPEFLTYFQNEAQLEKSRLLSDRFSAERPKGSFSTLEIQRTEQGDSAMYLCASSLGGALSYEQYFGPGTRLTVT.

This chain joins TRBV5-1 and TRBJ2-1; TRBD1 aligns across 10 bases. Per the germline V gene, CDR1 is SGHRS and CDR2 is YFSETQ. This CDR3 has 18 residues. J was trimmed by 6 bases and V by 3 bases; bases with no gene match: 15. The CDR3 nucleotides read TGCGCCAGCAGCTCCCTCCGGGACAGGGGATTGGCTGGCAATGAGCAGTTCTTC. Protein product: CASSSLRDRGLAGNEQFF.

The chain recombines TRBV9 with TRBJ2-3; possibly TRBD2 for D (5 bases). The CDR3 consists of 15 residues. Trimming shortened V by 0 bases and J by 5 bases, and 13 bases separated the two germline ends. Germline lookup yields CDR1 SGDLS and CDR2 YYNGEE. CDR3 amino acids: CASSVAVAGGDTQYF. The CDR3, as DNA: TGTGCCAGCAGCGTAGCTGTGGCGGGCGGAGATACGCAGTATTTT.